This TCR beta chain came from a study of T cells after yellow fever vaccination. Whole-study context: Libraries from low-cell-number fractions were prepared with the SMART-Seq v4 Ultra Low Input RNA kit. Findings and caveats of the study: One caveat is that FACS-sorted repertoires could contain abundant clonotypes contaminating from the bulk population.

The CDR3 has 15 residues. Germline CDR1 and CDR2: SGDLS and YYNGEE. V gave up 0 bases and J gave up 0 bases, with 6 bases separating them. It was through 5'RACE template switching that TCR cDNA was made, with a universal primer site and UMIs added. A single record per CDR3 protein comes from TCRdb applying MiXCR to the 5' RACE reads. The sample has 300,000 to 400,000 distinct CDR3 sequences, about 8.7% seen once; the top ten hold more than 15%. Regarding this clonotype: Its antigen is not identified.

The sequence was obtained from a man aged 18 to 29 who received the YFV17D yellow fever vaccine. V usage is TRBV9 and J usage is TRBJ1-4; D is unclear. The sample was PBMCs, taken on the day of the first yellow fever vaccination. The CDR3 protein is CASSVGPATNEKLFF. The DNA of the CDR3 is TGTGCCAGCAGCGTAGGGCCCGCAACTAATGAAAAACTGTTTTTT. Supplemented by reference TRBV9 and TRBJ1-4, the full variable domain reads DSGVTQTPKHLITATGQRVTLRCSPRSGDLSVYWYQQSLDQGLQFLIQYYNGEERAKGNILERFSAQQFPDLHSELNLSSLELGDSALYFCASSVGPATNEKLFFGSGTQLSVL.